This TCR beta chain was profiled in a study of OX40 agonist ivuxolimab in advanced cancers. Study information: Those enrolled were approximately 87% male, with a mean age of around 55 years and ages from 23 to 79. Partial responses occurred in three patients (one hepatocellular carcinoma, two cutaneous melanoma). Study-wide results and caveats: CD4+ and CD8+ blood T cells expanded clonally by week 6 at 0.1 to 3.0 mg/kg. Some of the lowest clonal expansion was seen in partial responders at 0.1-3.0 mg/kg.

The CDR3 is 17 amino acids. With V trimmed by 2 bases and J by 7 bases, 13 bases remained unmatched. Germline values: CDR1 LNHDA, CDR2 SQIVND (reference sequence). Repertoires were generated with immunoSEQ multiplex PCR, while TCRdb's copy carries only in-frame clones and drops some. The data contain tens of thousands of clones, under 90% of them seen just once; the ten biggest clones take up 4.8%. Details on this clone: Antigen specificity is unknown.

The clonotype originates from an adult with an advanced solid tumor such as melanoma, head and neck, liver or kidney cancer. Sequenced here: CD4+ or CD8+ T cells sorted from blood, sampled in a trial of the OX40 agonist ivuxolimab. The chain links TRBV19 to TRBJ1-5; 8 nucleotides align to TRBD1. Here the CDR3 DNA reads TGTGCCAGTAGTATAAGAACCCGGACAGGGCAGGGGCAGCCCCAGCATTTT. It is translated as CASSIRTRTGQGQPQHF.